The 27 T cell receptor beta chains reported below all come from one sample, sequenced in a study of OX40 agonist ivuxolimab in advanced cancers. Produced via immunoSEQ multiplex PCR; TCRdb's table is partial and in-frame only. The sample carries some 70,000 clones, roughly 88% recorded once. Sequenced material: CD4+ or CD8+ T cells sorted from blood, taken in a trial of the OX40 agonist ivuxolimab. These receptors all stem from an adult with an advanced solid tumor such as melanoma, head and neck, liver or kidney cancer.

The chain has TRBV12-5 and TRBJ2-2; unclear D gene. There are 13 residues in the CDR3. CDR1 is LGHNT, CDR2 FRNRAP, per germline. V lost 3 bases, J lost 3 bases, and 5 bases lay in between. CDR3 residues: CASGLVDTGELFF. In DNA, the CDR3 is TGTGCTAGTGGTTTAGTCGACACCGGGGAGCTGTTTTTT. The full variable domain, completed using reference TRBV12-5 and TRBJ2-2, is DARVTQTPRHKVTEMGQEVTMRCQPILGHNTVFWYRQTMMQGLELLAYFRNRAPLDDSGMPKDRFSAEMPDATLATLKIQPSEPRDSAVYFCASGLVDTGELFFGEGSRLTVL.

The CDR3 nucleotides read TGTGCCAGCAGCCGGACAGTTACCTACGAGCAGTACTTC. Residues: CASSRTVTYEQYF. The rearrangement uses TRBV14 and TRBJ2-7, with TRBD1 as a possible D gene (6 bases). V was clipped by 4 bases and J by 2 bases, with 9 bases between them. This CDR3 region has 13 residues. Germline values: CDR1 SGHDN, CDR2 FVKESK.

The chain recombines TRBV28 with TRBJ2-3, with D perhaps assigned TRBD1 or TRBD2 (9 bases each). The CDR3 consists of 20 residues. The V gene's germline CDR1 is MDHEN and CDR2 SYDVKM. Between the trimmed V and J ends, which lost 6 bases and 6 bases, there was a span of 34 bases. The CDR3 nucleotides read TGTGCCAGCAGCCCGATATGGACAGGGGTCAGCGGGAGGCCTTTTGATACGCAGTATTTT. This encodes CASSPIWTGVSGRPFDTQYF.

The V and J genes are TRBV5-1 and TRBJ2-7; 11 bases are shared with TRBD2. The junction had 5 bases not matched to a gene; V was cut back by 4 bases and J by 5 bases. The CDR3 contains 14 residues. The germline CDR1 and CDR2 sequences are SGHRS and YFSETQ. This CDR3 is CASSLSGRADEQYF. In nucleotides, the CDR3 is TGCGCCAGCAGCCTTAGCGGGAGGGCCGACGAGCAGTACTTC.

The sample holds one count of this clone. This chain joins TRBV5-1 and TRBJ2-5, with D possibly TRBD1 on 6 matching bases. The CDR3 contains 15 residues. Trimming pared 4 bases from V and 1 base from J, leaving 14 bases between. From germline, CDR1 is SGHRS and CDR2 YFSETQ. This CDR3 is CASSPQQGPQETQYF. In DNA, the CDR3 is TGCGCCAGCAGCCCTCAACAGGGTCCCCAAGAGACCCAGTACTTC.

The genes are TRBV13 and TRBJ2-3; maybe TRBD1 (6 bases). The germline V gene encodes CDR1 PRHDT and CDR2 FYEKMQ (reference sequence). Trimming shortened V by 5 bases and J by 2 bases, and 17 bases separated the two germline ends. The CDR3 extends over 16 amino acids. This chain's CDR3 is CASSRTGQLATDTQYF. CDR3 bases: TGTGCCAGCAGCCGCACCGGACAGTTGGCCACAGATACGCAGTATTTT.

The CDR3 DNA follows: TGTGCCAGCAGCCTGACTAGCGGGAGAGGGGAGCAGTACTTC. Translating it yields CASSLTSGRGEQYF. V gene TRBV7-9 combines with J gene TRBJ2-7, with 12 bases matching TRBD2. The germline CDR1 and CDR2 sequences are SEHNR and FQNEAQ (reference sequence). The V gene end was trimmed by 5 bases and the J gene end by 7 bases; junction bases not matched to a gene: 6. The CDR3 covers 14 residues.

This sequence joins TRBV18 and TRBJ2-3; D gene unclear. CDR3 length: 15 residues. Germline V gene data show CDR1 as KGHSH and CDR2 as LQKENI. Between the trimmed V and J ends, which lost 1 base and 6 bases, there was a span of 14 bases. CDR3 nucleotides: TGTGCCAGCTCACCACTATCATGGGTTCCGGATACGCAGTATTTT. This encodes CASSPLSWVPDTQYF.

The chain recombines TRBV28 with TRBJ2-1; D perhaps matches TRBD1 (6 bases). The germline V and J ends were trimmed by 4 bases and 0 bases, with 13 bases remaining between them. CDR3 length equals 16 residues. The germline V gene has CDR1 MDHEN and CDR2 SYDVKM. DNA for the CDR3: TGTGCCAGCAGTTACCAGACAGGCGGCTCCTACAATGAGCAGTTCTTC. This codes for CASSYQTGGSYNEQFF. The entire variable domain, with the rest obtained from reference TRBV28 and TRBJ2-1, is as follows: DVKVTQSSRYLVKRTGEKVFLECVQDMDHENMFWYRQDPGLGLRLIYFSYDVKMKEKGDIPEGYSVSREKKERFSLILESASTNQTSMYLCASSYQTGGSYNEQFFGPGTRLTVL.

The chain carries TRBV6-1 and TRBJ2-1; tentatively, D is TRBD2 (6 bases). V lost 10 bases, J lost 7 bases, and 23 bases lay in between. Germline loops: CDR1 MNHNS, CDR2 SASEGT. CDR3 size: 15 residues. The CDR3 bases are TGTGCCACCGCCCCCGGGACTTCCAGCCAGAATGAGCAGTTCTTC. Translated, it gives CATAPGTSSQNEQFF.

V usage is TRBV18 and J usage is TRBJ2-7; D uncertain. The germline V gene encodes CDR1 KGHSH and CDR2 LQKENI. The V end was cut by 3 bases, the J end by 6 bases, with 18 bases between. This CDR3 contains 15 residues. CDR3 loop: CASSPDPYQSREQYF. The DNA of the CDR3 is TGTGCCAGCTCACCGGACCCCTATCAATCCCGCGAGCAGTACTTC.

Notes on this clone: Other nucleotide sequences from this sample produce the same CDR3. The chain couples TRBV7-7 to TRBJ2-2; unclear D gene. V was shortened by 5 bases and J by 2 bases, with 9 bases between the two germline ends. CDR3 length: 14 residues. Germline V CDR1 and CDR2: SSHAT, FNYEAQ (reference sequence). DNA of the CDR3: TGTGCCAGCAGCCTTTATAGCAACACCGGGGAGCTGTTTTTT. Protein: CASSLYSNTGELFF.

The chain is built from TRBV19 and TRBJ1-1; the D is unclear. The germline gives CDR1 LNHDA, CDR2 SQIVND (reference sequence). The CDR3 length is 15 residues. Trimming stripped 3 bases from V and 0 bases from J, with 11 bases between. CDR3 bases: TGTGCCAGTAGTATTAAGGTCTCTTTGAACACTGAAGCTTTCTTT. Translated, it gives CASSIKVSLNTEAFF.

The chain combines TRBV7-2 with TRBJ2-1; D not certain. The CDR3 contains 12 residues. Trimming removed 1 base at V and 7 bases at J, with 5 bases between. From germline, CDR1 is SGHTA and CDR2 FQGNSA. The DNA for the CDR3 is TGTGCCAGCAGCTTAGTCAGAAATGAGCAGTTCTTC. Translating it yields CASSLVRNEQFF.

The gene calls are TRBV4-3 and TRBJ2-3; weak D call: TRBD2 (5 bases). The CDR3 spans 15 residues. Germline CDR1 and CDR2: LGHNA and YSLEER. V gave up 1 base and J gave up 8 bases, with 16 bases separating them. CDR3 nucleotide sequence: TGCGCCAGCAGCCAAGTAGGTAGCGCCCCGGGTACGCAGTATTTT. Translation gives CASSQVGSAPGTQYF.

The V gene is TRBV5-1, the J gene TRBJ2-1; no reliable D call. The V end lost 1 base, the J end lost 2 bases, and 10 bases lay between the germline ends. Germline lookup yields CDR1 SGHRS and CDR2 YFSETQ. The CDR3 runs to 15 residues. The CDR3 DNA is TGCGCCAGCAGCTTGACTCCGCAACCCTACAATGAGCAGTTCTTC. It specifies CASSLTPQPYNEQFF.

The rearrangement uses TRBV4-3 and TRBJ2-2; 11 bases are shared with TRBD2. CDR1 LGHNA and CDR2 YSLEER come from the germline V gene. This CDR3 spans 16 amino acids. The trim removed 1 base at V and 5 bases at J, leaving 3 bases unmatched. The CDR3 sequence: CASSQVAGGWTGELFF. Written as DNA, the CDR3 is TGCGCCAGCAGCCAAGTAGCGGGAGGGTGGACCGGGGAGCTGTTTTTT.

This rearrangement joins TRBV19 to TRBJ2-2; D may be TRBD2 (5 bases). CDR3 size: 15 residues. From germline, CDR1 is LNHDA and CDR2 SQIVND (reference sequence). Trimming pared 1 base from V and 4 bases from J, leaving 10 bases between. CDR3 in amino acids: CASSIGRGSTGELFF. The CDR3 DNA follows: TGTGCCAGTAGTATAGGTCGGGGTAGCACCGGGGAGCTGTTTTTT.

This clone was detected once. The chain is built from TRBV12-5 and TRBJ2-5; TRBD2 matches at 8 bases. The better agreement between TRBJ2-7 and the DNA end casts doubt on the J call. In germline, CDR1 is LGHNT, CDR2 FRNRAP. CDR3 length: 17 amino acids. CDR3 sequence: CASEVSGSPEANYEQYF. In DNA form, the CDR3 reads TGTGCTAGTGAGGTAAGCGGGAGCCCTGAGGCGAACTACGAGCAGTACTTC.

V gene TRBV27 combines with J gene TRBJ2-7, with 8 bases matching TRBD2. This CDR3 region has 14 residues. With 5 bases clipped from V and 6 bases from J, the junction kept 9 bases outside the gene matches. The V gene's germline CDR1 is MNHEY and CDR2 SMNVEV (reference sequence). CDR3 residues: CASSTSAGVGEQYF. The CDR3 nucleotides read TGTGCCAGCAGTACCTCAGCGGGAGTAGGCGAGCAGTACTTC.

The gene calls are TRBV29-1 and TRBJ1-5; TRBD1 is a possible D gene (6 bases). The V and J ends lost 4 bases and 8 bases respectively, with 15 bases between them. The germline gives CDR1 SQVTM, CDR2 ANQGSEA. The CDR3 has 13 amino acids. The chain's CDR3 is CSVGQVPGKPQHF. The CDR3 nucleotides are TGCAGCGTTGGACAGGTCCCCGGGAAGCCCCAGCATTTT.

The chain couples TRBV9 to TRBJ2-7; 8 bases map to TRBD1. The ends lost 3 bases at V and 2 bases at J; junction bases unmatched: 7. Germline CDR1 reads SGDLS; CDR2 reads YYNGEE. This CDR3 has 15 amino acids. This chain's CDR3 is CASSANRGYPYEQYF. The CDR3 coding sequence is TGTGCCAGCAGCGCAAACAGGGGGTATCCCTACGAGCAGTACTTC.

V and J are TRBV19 and TRBJ1-5; a possible D gene is TRBD1 (5 bases). The V and J ends lost 5 bases and 6 bases respectively, with 20 bases between them. Germline V lookup: CDR1 LNHDA, CDR2 SQIVND (reference sequence). This CDR3 is built from 16 residues. CDR3 sequence reads: CASSPRWIQRGQPQHF. In DNA, the CDR3 is TGTGCCAGTAGTCCCAGGTGGATCCAAAGGGGTCAGCCCCAGCATTTT.

The chain combines TRBV14 with TRBJ2-3; D could derive from TRBD1 or TRBD2 (6 bases each). The length of the CDR3 is 16 residues. Deletions cut 1 base from V and 1 base from J, with 12 bases between. Per germline, CDR1 SGHDN and CDR2 FVKESK. The CDR3 loop reads CASSQGSGGGTDTQYF. In nucleotides, the CDR3 is TGTGCCAGCAGCCAAGGATCCGGGGGCGGCACAGATACGCAGTATTTT.

This clone is a singleton in its sample. V gene TRBV11-2 combines with J gene TRBJ1-2; D gene uncertain. The V end was cut by 0 bases, the J end by 8 bases, with 10 bases between. This CDR3 region has 13 residues. The V gene's germline CDR1 is SGHAT and CDR2 FQNNGV. The CDR3 DNA is TGTGCCAGCAGCTTAGAGGGGAGGAGCGGCTACACCTTC. It yields the protein CASSLEGRSGYTF.

The V call is TRBV9, the J call TRBJ1-5; D is unclear. V was clipped by 4 bases and J by 4 bases, with 9 bases between them. This CDR3 comprises 13 residues. CDR1 is SGDLS and CDR2 is YYNGEE in the germline V gene. In DNA, the CDR3 is TGTGCCAGCAGCTACTCAGTGAATCAGCCCCAGCATTTT. It yields the protein CASSYSVNQPQHF.

This chain uses TRBV10-1 with TRBJ2-7, with TRBD2 matching 11 bases. The germline V gene has CDR1 WNHNN and CDR2 SYGVQD (reference sequence). The CDR3 covers 14 residues. V gave up 9 bases and J gave up 6 bases; unmatched junction bases: 10. CDR3: CARRNTSGSCEQYF. CDR3 bases: TGCGCCAGGCGAAATACTAGCGGGAGTTGCGAGCAGTACTTC.